This TCR beta chain was documented in a study of chemoradiotherapy in HPV16-positive cancers. The study's findings and limits: The functional HPV-specific definition rests on just two HPV16-positive patients.

There are a few counts of this clone. Its cognate antigen is unknown. Assay used: immunoSEQ multiplex PCR; TCRdb lists only in-frame clones, some missing. The sample includes about 8,900 clones, around 66% of them seen just once. Specimen collection occurred from a patient who underwent chemoradiotherapy. This clonotype was sampled from a human donor with HPV-associated anogenital cancer.

The CDR3 sequence is CASSLKGPYNEQFF. The CDR3 DNA sequence: TGTGCCAGCAGTTTGAAGGGCCCCTACAATGAGCAGTTCTTC. The genes are TRBV28 and TRBJ2-1; no definite D call. The CDR3 is made up of 14 amino acids. V lost 3 bases, J lost 2 bases, and 8 bases lay in between. CDR1 and CDR2 from the germline V gene are MDHEN and SYDVKM.